Listed here are 30 T cell receptor beta chains from one sample, sequenced in a study of OX40 agonist ivuxolimab in advanced cancers. This table comes from immunoSEQ multiplex PCR, and its TCRdb copy is limited to in-frame clones, with some not included. The sample contains about 94,000 clones, approximately 90% of which appear only once. Here the sequenced sample was CD4+ or CD8+ T cells sorted from blood, taken in a trial of the OX40 agonist ivuxolimab. Every receptor here comes from an adult with an advanced solid tumor such as melanoma, head and neck, liver or kidney cancer.

This clone was observed a single time. V usage is TRBV10-3 and J usage is TRBJ1-1; D unclear. Per germline, CDR1 ENHRY and CDR2 SYGVKD. The CDR3 consists of 12 residues. Trimming shortened V by 8 bases and J by 6 bases, and 13 bases separated the two germline ends. The CDR3 is CAIGGQASEAFF. CDR3 in DNA: TGTGCCATCGGAGGGCAAGCCTCTGAAGCTTTCTTT.

The count of this clone is one. V gene TRBV5-1 combines with J gene TRBJ2-3; 7 bases line up with TRBD1. CDR3 length: 15 residues. V was pared by 0 bases and J by 2 bases, with 3 bases of the junction left unmatched. Per germline, CDR1 SGHRS and CDR2 YFSETQ. The CDR3 nucleotides read TGCGCCAGCAGCTTGGGACAGGGCCCCACAGATACGCAGTATTTT. It encodes CASSLGQGPTDTQYF.

V usage is TRBV5-1 and J usage is TRBJ2-7; 7 bases agree with TRBD1. The CDR3 covers 18 residues. From germline, CDR1 is SGHRS and CDR2 YFSETQ. The J segment lost 2 bases and the V segment lost 4 bases, leaving 18 bases of the junction unmatched. The CDR3 DNA reads as TGCGCCAGCAGCCCACGGGCGCGACAGGGCCTCCTAACCTACGAGCAGTACTTC. Encoded protein: CASSPRARQGLLTYEQYF.

V and J are TRBV30 and TRBJ2-5, with D perhaps being TRBD1 or TRBD2 (5 bases each). The germline V gene encodes CDR1 GTSNPN and CDR2 SVGIG (reference sequence). V was cut by 5 bases and J by 7 bases, with 20 bases left in between. The length of the CDR3 is 14 residues. The CDR3 sequence is CAWGTGTETGTQYF. CDR3 nucleotide sequence: TGTGCCTGGGGGACCGGGACCGAAACCGGGACCCAGTACTTC. The whole variable domain, filled in from reference TRBV30 and TRBJ2-5, reads SQTIHQWPATLVQPVGSPLSLECTVEGTSNPNLYWYRQAAGRGLQLLFYSVGIGQISSEVPQNLSASRPQDRQFILSSKKLLLSDSGFYLCAWGTGTETGTQYFGPGTRLLVL.

V is TRBV4-2 and J is TRBJ2-7; 11 bases line up with TRBD2. Unmatched junction bases numbered 6, after V lost 6 bases and J lost 2 bases. The CDR3 covers 15 residues. Germline CDR1 is LGHNA and CDR2 is YNFKEQ. This CDR3 reads CASSPSGRSAYEQYF. The CDR3 nucleotides read TGTGCCAGCAGTCCTAGCGGGAGGTCGGCCTACGAGCAGTACTTC.

The rearrangement links TRBV11-3 to TRBJ1-1, with TRBD1 identical over 7 bases. The CDR3 loop spans 16 amino acids. Germline V lookup: CDR1 SGHNT, CDR2 YENEEA. The V and J ends lost 5 bases and 0 bases, in that order; junction bases with no gene match: 9. The CDR3 coding sequence is TGTGCCAGCAGCCCCAGACAGGGTGCCTTGAACACTGAAGCTTTCTTT. Residues: CASSPRQGALNTEAFF.

This clone is a singleton in its sample. The rearrangement joins TRBV29-1 to TRBJ1-2; 8 nucleotides line up with TRBD1. Germline V gene sequence: CDR1 SQVTM, CDR2 ANQGSEA. The CDR3 runs to 14 residues. V was clipped by 3 bases and J by 5 bases; unmatched bases: 8. The CDR3 region has the DNA TGCAGCGTTGATCATGGACAGGGAGGGTATGGCTACACCTTC. As protein: CSVDHGQGGYGYTF.

The rearrangement uses TRBV5-1 and TRBJ2-5; 8 bases are shared with TRBD2. CDR1 and CDR2 (germline): SGHRS, YFSETQ. The CDR3 length is 15 residues. The junction had 10 bases not matched to a gene; V was cut back by 5 bases and J by 4 bases. The DNA for the CDR3 is TGCGCCAGCAGTTCCGCCACTAGCGGAGGAGAGACCCAGTACTTC. It translates to CASSSATSGGETQYF.

The V gene is TRBV28, the J gene TRBJ2-7; D is uncertain. Trimming shortened V by 6 bases and J by 2 bases, and 17 bases separated the two germline ends. Germline CDR1 and CDR2: MDHEN and SYDVKM. The CDR3 totals 15 residues. The CDR3 spells CASSRPSRDPYEQYF. The CDR3 coding sequence is TGTGCCAGCAGCCGCCCTTCCCGAGACCCCTACGAGCAGTACTTC.

The rearrangement links TRBV7-9 to TRBJ2-2; 9 nucleotides align to TRBD2. This CDR3 contains 18 residues. V gave up 5 bases and J gave up 2 bases; unmatched junction bases: 12. Germline CDR1 SEHNR, CDR2 FQNEAQ (reference sequence). CDR3: CASSPIKGLAINTGELFF. For the CDR3, the DNA is TGTGCCAGCAGCCCAATAAAAGGACTAGCGATTAACACCGGGGAGCTGTTTTTT.

The chain couples TRBV5-4 to TRBJ2-1; 8 bases match TRBD2. Per germline, CDR1 SGHNT and CDR2 YYREEE (reference sequence). V dropped 3 bases and J dropped 0; count of bases not matched to a gene: 8. This CDR3 region has 17 residues. The CDR3 bases are TGTGCCAGCAGCTCGGGACCGACTAGCGCCTCCTACAATGAGCAGTTCTTC. Protein: CASSSGPTSASYNEQFF.

The chain carries TRBV5-4 and TRBJ1-3, with D possibly being TRBD1 (5 bases). CDR1 SGHNT and CDR2 YYREEE come from the germline V gene (reference sequence). The CDR3 is 16 residues long. The V end lost 3 bases, the J end lost 2 bases, and 15 bases lay between the germline ends. The CDR3 sequence is CASSSVPGFAGNTIYF. The CDR3 region has the DNA TGTGCCAGCAGCTCCGTACCAGGGTTTGCTGGAAACACCATATATTTT.

In its sample, this clone was seen once. The chain couples TRBV10-3 to TRBJ1-4, with D possibly being TRBD1 (5 bases). CDR3 length: 14 residues. V shed 10 bases and J shed 5 bases, with 17 bases lying between them. The germline V gene has CDR1 ENHRY and CDR2 SYGVKD. The CDR3 protein is CATRDGGKNEKLFF. DNA for the CDR3: TGTGCCACCAGGGACGGAGGGAAAAATGAAAAACTGTTTTTT.

The rearrangement uses TRBV5-1 and TRBJ2-7; D may match TRBD1 or TRBD2 (6 bases each). The CDR3 is 16 amino acids. Trimming shortened V by 6 bases and J by 7 bases, and 26 bases separated the two germline ends. Germline assignment: CDR1 SGHRS and CDR2 YFSETQ. This chain's CDR3 is CASTVRPSSGAGEQYF. The CDR3, as DNA: TGCGCCAGCACCGTCCGCCCTAGCTCGGGGGCGGGAGAGCAGTACTTC. Full variable domain (outside the CDR3, taken from reference TRBV5-1 and TRBJ2-7): KAGVTQTPRYLIKTRGQQVTLSCSPISGHRSVSWYQQTPGQGLQFLFEYFSETQRNKGNFPGRFSGRQFSNSRSEMNVSTLELGDSALYLCASTVRPSSGAGEQYFGPGTRLTVT.

The chain uses TRBV7-2 and TRBJ2-3, with D possibly TRBD2 on 6 matching bases. V was trimmed by 5 bases and J by 10 bases, leaving 25 bases between them. The CDR3 length is 16 residues. Germline assignment: CDR1 SGHTA and CDR2 FQGNSA. The CDR3 protein is CASSESGRRIPLAQYF. CDR3 in DNA: TGTGCCAGCAGCGAAAGCGGGCGCCGAATCCCGTTGGCGCAGTATTTT.

The CDR3 protein is CASNLGRNEKLFF. The CDR3 coding sequence is TGTGCCAGTAACTTAGGTAGAAATGAAAAACTGTTTTTT. This chain joins TRBV19 and TRBJ1-4, with D uncertain. The CDR3 extends over 13 amino acids. Germline CDR1 LNHDA, CDR2 SQIVND (reference sequence). The V end was cut by 7 bases, the J end by 5 bases, with 11 bases between.

This chain links TRBV30 with TRBJ1-5, with D unclear. Germline V lookup: CDR1 GTSNPN, CDR2 SVGIG (reference sequence). Between the trimmed V and J ends, which lost 1 base and 6 bases, there was a span of 16 bases. This CDR3 contains 15 residues. CDR3 sequence reads: CAWSETRVGSQPQHF. As DNA, the CDR3 is TGTGCCTGGAGTGAAACTAGGGTTGGAAGTCAGCCCCAGCATTTT.

The sample holds one count of this clone. The CDR3 reads CAIKLAGDPTDTQYF. In nucleotides, the CDR3 is TGTGCCATCAAACTAGCGGGAGACCCAACAGATACGCAGTATTTT. The chain combines TRBV10-3 with TRBJ2-3; 11 nucleotides match TRBD2. The CDR3 loop spans 15 amino acids. The germline CDR1 and CDR2 sequences are ENHRY and SYGVKD. J gave up 3 bases and V 7 bases, and 6 bases lay outside the gene matches.

The genes are TRBV6-1 and TRBJ2-7; TRBD1 agrees at 8 bases. Trimming took 10 bases from V and 4 from J; bases not matched to a gene: 12. Germline-derived CDR1 and CDR2 are MNHNS and SASEGT. The CDR3 contains 14 residues. CDR3 DNA sequence: TGTGCCACCAAGCCCACGGGACAGGCGTACGAGCAGTACTTC. It translates to CATKPTGQAYEQYF.

CDR3 region: CARQGLAAVKTHEQYF. CDR3 DNA: TGCGCCAGACAGGGACTAGCGGCTGTAAAAACCCACGAGCAGTACTTC. The chain couples TRBV10-1 to TRBJ2-7, with 11 bases lining up with TRBD2. The CDR3 has 16 amino acids. CDR1 WNHNN and CDR2 SYGVQD come from the germline V gene (reference sequence). J was trimmed by 5 bases and V by 9 bases; bases with no gene match: 15.

The chain joins TRBV4-3 to TRBJ1-3; no firm D call. The V end lost 0 bases, the J end lost 4 bases, and 7 bases lay between the germline ends. Germline V lookup: CDR1 LGHNA, CDR2 YSLEER. This CDR3 has 14 amino acids. The CDR3 region is CASSQEGMGNTIYF. CDR3 sequence (DNA): TGCGCCAGCAGCCAAGAAGGGATGGGAAACACCATATATTTT.

The chain joins TRBV7-3 to TRBJ1-1; D gene unclear. The V gene's germline CDR1 is SGHTA and CDR2 FQGTGA. V was trimmed by 2 bases and J by 10 bases, leaving 14 bases between them. The length of the CDR3 is 13 residues. This CDR3 reads CASSLGPGEGAFF. The CDR3 bases are TGTGCCAGCAGCTTAGGCCCTGGGGAGGGAGCTTTCTTT.

This rearrangement joins TRBV5-6 to TRBJ2-2; a possible D gene is TRBD1 (5 bases). The CDR3 contains 16 residues. Germline CDR1 is SGHDT and CDR2 is YYEEEE. V was cut by 2 bases and J by 4 bases, with 15 bases left in between. The CDR3: CASSFGLRGTTGELFF. The DNA of the CDR3 is TGTGCCAGCAGCTTTGGGCTTAGGGGAACCACCGGGGAGCTGTTTTTT.

The genes are TRBV6-5 and TRBJ2-5, with a possible D match to TRBD2 (6 bases). The V end was cut by 2 bases, the J end by 0 bases, with 13 bases between. The CDR3 sequence is 16 residues long. Germline V gene data show CDR1 as MNHEY and CDR2 as SVGAGI. The DNA for the CDR3 is TGTGCCAGCAGTTACGGGGGGTGGGACTACCAAGAGACCCAGTACTTC. It yields the protein CASSYGGWDYQETQYF.

CDR3 sequence: CASSPSGTSGNEQFF. The DNA of the CDR3 is TGTGCCAGCTCACCATCCGGGACTAGCGGTAATGAGCAGTTCTTC. The chain has TRBV18 and TRBJ2-1, with TRBD2 identical over 11 bases. CDR3 size: 15 residues. J was trimmed by 7 bases and V by 2 bases; bases with no gene match: 4. CDR1 KGHSH and CDR2 LQKENI come from the germline V gene.

The chain couples TRBV14 to TRBJ2-5; no definite D call. Looked up from germline, CDR1 is SGHDN and CDR2 is FVKESK. V lost 2 bases and J 1 base, leaving 5 bases between the germline ends. This CDR3 comprises 13 residues. CDR3 DNA: TGTGCCAGCAGCCAATTGTCCCAAGAGACCCAGTACTTC. It yields the protein CASSQLSQETQYF.

The chain links TRBV27 to TRBJ2-3, with TRBD2 identical over 12 bases. With V trimmed by 5 bases and J by 10 bases, 10 bases remained unmatched. This CDR3 contains 15 residues. The germline V gene has CDR1 MNHEY and CDR2 SMNVEV (reference sequence). The CDR3 here is CASSPLAGGSFPQYF. CDR3 nucleotides: TGTGCCAGCAGTCCACTAGCGGGAGGCTCCTTCCCGCAGTATTTT.

The CDR3 bases are TGCGCCAGCAGCTTGGCTGGGGACAATGAGCAGTTCTTC. Its translation is CASSLAGDNEQFF. This chain uses TRBV5-1 with TRBJ2-1; no reliable D call. From germline, CDR1 is SGHRS and CDR2 YFSETQ. Trimming left V 0 bases short and J 5 bases short, with 6 bases between. The CDR3 has 13 residues.

This chain joins TRBV7-2 and TRBJ1-4, with D hard to call. This CDR3 region has 16 residues. Germline values: CDR1 SGHTA, CDR2 FQGNSA. V gave up 3 bases and J gave up 7 bases, with 18 bases separating them. The CDR3: CASSFMGGVGSEKLFF. The CDR3 nucleotides are TGTGCCAGCAGCTTTATGGGCGGGGTGGGGAGTGAAAAACTGTTTTTT.

The genes are TRBV2 and TRBJ1-2; weak D call: TRBD1 (5 bases). The CDR3 sequence is 15 residues long. Germline V gives CDR1 SNHLY, CDR2 FYNNEI. V was shortened by 2 bases and J by 8 bases, with 18 bases between the two germline ends. CDR3 sequence: CASSETIGGRGGYTF. The CDR3 coding sequence is TGTGCCAGCAGTGAAACCATAGGAGGCCGGGGGGGCTACACCTTC.